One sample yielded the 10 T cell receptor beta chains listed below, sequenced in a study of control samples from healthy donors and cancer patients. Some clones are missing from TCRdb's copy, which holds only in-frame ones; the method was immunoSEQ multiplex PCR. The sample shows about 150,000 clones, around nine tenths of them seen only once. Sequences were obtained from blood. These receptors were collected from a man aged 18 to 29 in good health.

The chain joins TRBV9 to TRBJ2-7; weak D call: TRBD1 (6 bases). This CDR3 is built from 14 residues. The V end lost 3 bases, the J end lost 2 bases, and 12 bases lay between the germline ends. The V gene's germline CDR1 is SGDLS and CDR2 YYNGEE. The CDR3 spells CASSADSPPYEQYF. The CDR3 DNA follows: TGTGCCAGCAGCGCGGACAGTCCCCCCTACGAGCAGTACTTC.

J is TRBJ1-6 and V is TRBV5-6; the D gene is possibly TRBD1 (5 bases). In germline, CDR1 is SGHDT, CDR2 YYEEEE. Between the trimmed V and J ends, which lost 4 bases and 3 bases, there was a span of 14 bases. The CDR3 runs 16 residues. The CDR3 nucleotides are TGTGCCAGCAGCGCGTTGGGGGGTAGCTATAATTCACCCCTCCACTTT. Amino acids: CASSALGGSYNSPLHF.

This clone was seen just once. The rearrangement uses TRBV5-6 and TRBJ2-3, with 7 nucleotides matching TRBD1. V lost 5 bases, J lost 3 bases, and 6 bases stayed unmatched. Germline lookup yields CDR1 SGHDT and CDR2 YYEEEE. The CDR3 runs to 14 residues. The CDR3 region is CASRETGRTDTQYF. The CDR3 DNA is TGTGCCAGCAGGGAGACAGGGCGGACAGATACGCAGTATTTT.

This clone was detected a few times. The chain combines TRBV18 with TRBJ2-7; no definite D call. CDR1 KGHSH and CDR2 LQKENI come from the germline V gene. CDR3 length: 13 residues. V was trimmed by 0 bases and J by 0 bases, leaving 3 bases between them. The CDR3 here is CASSPPLSYEQYF. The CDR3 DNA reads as TGTGCCAGCTCACCACCCCTCTCCTACGAGCAGTACTTC.

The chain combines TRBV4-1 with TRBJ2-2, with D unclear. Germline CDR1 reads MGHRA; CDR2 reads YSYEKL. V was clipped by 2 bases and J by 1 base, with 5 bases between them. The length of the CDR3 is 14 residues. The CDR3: CASSQNLNTGELFF. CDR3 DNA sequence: TGCGCCAGCAGCCAAAACTTGAACACCGGGGAGCTGTTTTTT.

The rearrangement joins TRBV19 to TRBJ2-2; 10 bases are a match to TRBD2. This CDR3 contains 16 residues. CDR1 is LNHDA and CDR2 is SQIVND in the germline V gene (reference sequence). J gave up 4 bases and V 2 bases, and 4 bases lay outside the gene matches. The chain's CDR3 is CASSISGGAGTGELFF. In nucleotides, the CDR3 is TGTGCCAGTAGTATAAGCGGGGGGGCTGGCACCGGGGAGCTGTTTTTT.

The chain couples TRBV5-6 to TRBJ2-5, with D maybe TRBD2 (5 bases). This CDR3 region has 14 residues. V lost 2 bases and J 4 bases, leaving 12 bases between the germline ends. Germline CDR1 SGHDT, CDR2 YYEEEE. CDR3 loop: CASSFGNVPETQYF. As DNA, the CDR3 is TGTGCCAGCAGCTTCGGGAACGTCCCAGAGACCCAGTACTTC.

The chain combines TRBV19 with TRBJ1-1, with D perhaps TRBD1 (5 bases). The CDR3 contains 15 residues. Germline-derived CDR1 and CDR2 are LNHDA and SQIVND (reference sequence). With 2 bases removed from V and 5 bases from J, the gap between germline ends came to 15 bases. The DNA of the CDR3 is TGTGCCAGTAGTATATTGCTCGGAGGGACGACTGAAGCTTTCTTT. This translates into CASSILLGGTTEAFF.

The CDR3 sequence: CASSLSERGHGGELFF. CDR3 DNA sequence: TGTGCCAGCAGCTTGTCGGAGCGGGGTCACGGCGGGGAGCTGTTTTTT. V usage is TRBV7-9 and J usage is TRBJ2-2, with TRBD2 identical over 7 bases. V shed 3 bases, J shed 7 bases, and the junction held 11 bases outside the gene matches. The CDR3 spans 16 residues. Germline-derived CDR1 and CDR2 are SEHNR and FQNEAQ (reference sequence).

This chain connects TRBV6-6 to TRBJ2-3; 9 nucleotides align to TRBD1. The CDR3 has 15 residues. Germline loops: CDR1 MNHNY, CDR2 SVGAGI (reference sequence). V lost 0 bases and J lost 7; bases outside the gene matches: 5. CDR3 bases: TGTGCCAGCAGTTACTCGACAGGGGGAACCTATACGCAGTATTTT. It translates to CASSYSTGGTYTQYF.